One sample yielded the 25 T cell receptor beta chains listed below, sequenced in a study of cytomegalovirus exposure and HLA in healthy donors. 60 Vbeta and 13 Jbeta primers were used in PCR. Produced via immunoSEQ multiplex PCR; TCRdb's table is partial and in-frame only. Of about 230,000 clones in the sample, more than 85% are singletons; the top ten hold 0.95% to 1.1%. The sequenced material came from PBMCs. All receptors derive from a woman aged 18-29 years in good health and CMV-seronegative.

The chain carries TRBV19 and TRBJ2-2, with TRBD1 identical over 7 bases. Germline CDR1 and CDR2: LNHDA and SQIVND (reference sequence). This CDR3 is built from 16 residues. The J segment lost 6 bases and the V segment lost 3 bases, leaving 10 bases of the junction unmatched. CDR3 coding DNA: TGTGCCAGTAGTATTAATAACAGGGGTTCACCCGGGGAGCTGTTTTTT. Encoded protein: CASSINNRGSPGELFF.

The table lists this clone with a count of one. Its ends do not fully match the called genes, so a read error is possible. This sequence joins TRBV7-9 and TRBJ2-2, with a possible D match to TRBD2 (5 bases). Germline CDR1 SEHNR, CDR2 FQNEAQ (reference sequence). The CDR3 loop spans 12 amino acids. The CDR3 coding sequence is TGTTCCAGCAGCTCGAGGGTCGGGGAGCTGTTTTTT. Protein: CSSSSRVGELFF. Full variable domain (missing parts from reference TRBV7-9 and TRBJ2-2): DTGVSQNPRHKITKRGQNVTFRCDPISEHNRLYWYRQTLGQGPEFLTYFQNEAQLEKSRLLSDRFSAERPKGSFSTLEIQRTEQGDSAMYLCSSSSRVGELFFGEGSRLTVL.

This clone was counted a single time. The V gene is TRBV5-1, the J gene TRBJ1-5, with 12 bases lining up with TRBD1. J was trimmed by 6 bases and V by 4 bases; bases with no gene match: 8. This CDR3 has 16 residues. CDR1 is SGHRS and CDR2 is YFSETQ in the germline V gene. The CDR3 protein is CASSPGTGGAGQPQHF. In nucleotides, the CDR3 is TGCGCCAGCAGCCCCGGGACAGGGGGCGCCGGTCAGCCCCAGCATTTT.

This chain connects TRBV5-1 to TRBJ2-3, with 7 bases identical to TRBD1. After removal of 4 bases from V and 4 bases from J, the junction contained 3 bases not matched to a gene. Germline V gene sequence: CDR1 SGHRS, CDR2 YFSETQ. The CDR3 length is 13 residues. DNA for the CDR3: TGCGCCAGCAGCCAGGGGGACGCAGATACGCAGTATTTT. This codes for CASSQGDADTQYF.

This clone was recorded a few times. The chain recombines TRBV5-6 with TRBJ1-6, with TRBD1 matching 8 bases. Germline V gene sequence: CDR1 SGHDT, CDR2 YYEEEE. This CDR3 has 14 amino acids. The V segment lost 4 bases and the J segment 10 bases; nucleotides outside the gene matches: 7. CDR3 amino acids: CASSPGGFNSPLHF. In DNA, the CDR3 is TGTGCCAGCAGCCCAGGGGGCTTCAACTCACCCCTCCACTTT.

The J gene is TRBJ2-3, the V gene TRBV29-1, with 10 bases matching TRBD2. The germline V gene has CDR1 SQVTM and CDR2 ANQGSEA. V was pared by 6 bases and J by 2 bases, with 17 bases of the junction left unmatched. This CDR3 is built from 18 residues. The CDR3 region is CSVRRASGGTILTDTQYF. The CDR3, as DNA: TGCAGCGTCCGACGTGCTAGCGGGGGTACCATACTCACAGATACGCAGTATTTT.

A single count supports this clone. The gene calls are TRBV2 and TRBJ2-1; TRBD2 matches 8 bases. V dropped 7 bases and J dropped 4; count of bases not matched to a gene: 6. Germline V gene sequence: CDR1 SNHLY, CDR2 FYNNEI. CDR3 length: 14 amino acids. CDR3 protein: CASIRRGVYNEQFF. The CDR3 bases are TGTGCCAGCATAAGGCGGGGGGTGTACAATGAGCAGTTCTTC.

The gene calls are TRBV29-1 and TRBJ2-5, with a tentative D call TRBD2 (6 bases). Trimming took off 6 bases at V and 5 bases at J, with 7 bases between the two ends. This CDR3 spans 10 amino acids. CDR1 is SQVTM, CDR2 ANQGSEA, per germline. The CDR3 DNA follows: TGCAGCGTCGCGGGGGAGACCCAGTACTTC. It encodes CSVAGETQYF.

As concerns this clone: The same CDR3 is also encoded by other DNA sequences in this sample. This chain joins TRBV6-1 and TRBJ2-7, with D unclear. The CDR3 length is 15 residues. Trimming pared 4 bases from V and 2 bases from J, leaving 15 bases between. Germline CDR1 reads MNHNS; CDR2 reads SASEGT. The CDR3 loop is CASSGYRNIPYEQYF. The CDR3, as DNA: TGTGCCAGCAGTGGGTACAGAAACATCCCCTACGAGCAGTACTTC.

The V call is TRBV7-9, the J call TRBJ2-7; 8 bases align to TRBD1. Losses at the gene ends were 0 bases for V and 4 bases for J; bases not matched to a gene: 5. CDR1 is SEHNR and CDR2 is FQNEAQ in the germline V gene (reference sequence). This CDR3 has 15 amino acids. CDR3 residues: CASSLAQGAAYEQYF. For the CDR3, the DNA is TGTGCCAGCAGCTTAGCCCAGGGGGCGGCATACGAGCAGTACTTC. Full variable domain (rest looked up from reference TRBV7-9 and TRBJ2-7): DTGVSQNPRHKITKRGQNVTFRCDPISEHNRLYWYRQTLGQGPEFLTYFQNEAQLEKSRLLSDRFSAERPKGSFSTLEIQRTEQGDSAMYLCASSLAQGAAYEQYFGPGTRLTVT.

This clone was found once. The gene calls are TRBV7-3 and TRBJ2-2; 12 positions match TRBD2. Germline loops: CDR1 SGHTA, CDR2 FQGTGA. CDR3 length: 17 amino acids. The J segment lost 10 bases and the V segment lost 5 bases, leaving 14 bases of the junction unmatched. The chain's CDR3 is CASSPSSTSGSFKELFF. The DNA for the CDR3 is TGTGCCAGCAGCCCCAGTTCGACTAGCGGGAGTTTTAAGGAGCTGTTTTTT. Drawing the rest from reference TRBV7-3 and TRBJ2-2, the complete variable domain is GAGVSQTPSNKVTEKGKYVELRCDPISGHTALYWYRQSLGQGPEFLIYFQGTGAADDSGLPNDRFFAVRPEGSVSTLKIQRTERGDSAVYLCASSPSSTSGSFKELFFGEGSRLTVL.

The V and J genes are TRBV29-1 and TRBJ1-1, with D unresolved. Trimming cost V 8 bases and J 5 bases, with 18 bases left between them. The V gene's germline CDR1 is SQVTM and CDR2 ANQGSEA. The CDR3 loop spans 13 amino acids. The CDR3 DNA reads as TGCAGCACCCGCGGGTTTTCTAATACTGAAGCTTTCTTT. Its translation: CSTRGFSNTEAFF.

The chain joins TRBV30 to TRBJ1-2; no clear D. The CDR3 covers 12 residues. The germline CDR1 and CDR2 sequences are GTSNPN and SVGIG (reference sequence). The ends were cut back, 5 bases at V and 3 bases at J, with 10 bases in the middle. The CDR3 loop reads CAWSRGYYGYTF. The CDR3 DNA reads as TGTGCCTGGTCACGGGGATACTATGGCTACACCTTC.

The chain links TRBV4-3 to TRBJ2-1, with 8 positions matching TRBD2. Germline V CDR1 and CDR2: LGHNA, YSLEER. The length of the CDR3 is 15 residues. V dropped 3 bases and J dropped 3; count of bases not matched to a gene: 4. This CDR3 reads CASSQSAGGYNEQFF. The CDR3 nucleotides are TGCGCCAGCAGCCAGTCCGCGGGAGGCTACAATGAGCAGTTCTTC.

The chain combines TRBV14 with TRBJ1-2; D perhaps matches TRBD1 (5 bases). The CDR3 totals 15 residues. V was pared by 1 base and J by 3 bases, with 12 bases between. Germline CDR1 SGHDN, CDR2 FVKESK. For the CDR3, the DNA is TGTGCCAGCAGCCAAGGCCCCCAGGGCCACTATGGCTACACCTTC. Translation: CASSQGPQGHYGYTF.

This chain links TRBV5-1 with TRBJ1-2; D perhaps matches TRBD1 (5 bases). Trimming pared 4 bases from V and 6 bases from J, leaving 19 bases between. Per germline, CDR1 SGHRS and CDR2 YFSETQ. The CDR3 runs 15 residues. CDR3 in DNA: TGCGCCAGCAGCGATTCGCCGGGGGTGGCAAATGGCTACACCTTC. This gives the protein CASSDSPGVANGYTF.

The V call is TRBV9, the J call TRBJ2-3; TRBD2 matches 7 bases. The CDR3 contains 17 residues. Germline V gives CDR1 SGDLS, CDR2 YYNGEE. V was clipped by 4 bases and J by 0 bases; unmatched bases: 11. In DNA, the CDR3 is TGTGCCAGCAGCCTCGGGGGGATGGTGTACAGCACAGATACGCAGTATTTT. This gives the protein CASSLGGMVYSTDTQYF.

The rearrangement uses TRBV19 and TRBJ2-5; D not resolved. The CDR3 runs 15 residues. Trimming pared 5 bases from V and 0 bases from J, leaving 13 bases between. CDR1 LNHDA and CDR2 SQIVND come from the germline V gene (reference sequence). DNA of the CDR3: TGTGCCAGTAGTCTAACCCCTAGACACCAAGAGACCCAGTACTTC. Protein sequence: CASSLTPRHQETQYF.

The J gene is TRBJ1-4, the V gene TRBV25-1, with no clear D. This CDR3 is 15 amino acids long. Germline V gives CDR1 MGHDK, CDR2 SYGVNS. Trimming took 2 bases from V and 5 from J, leaving 12 bases between them. CDR3 sequence: CASSEGRQNNEKLFF. CDR3 DNA sequence: TGTGCCAGCAGTGAAGGCAGGCAGAACAATGAAAAACTGTTTTTT.

This clone was recorded a few times. The rearrangement uses TRBV27 and TRBJ1-5, with D unclear. The CDR3 consists of 15 residues. V dropped 2 bases and J dropped 0 bases, with 8 bases sitting between them. Germline CDR1 is MNHEY and CDR2 is SMNVEV (reference sequence). The CDR3 loop reads CASSLNRYSNQPQHF. CDR3 DNA sequence: TGTGCCAGCAGTTTAAACAGATATAGCAATCAGCCCCAGCATTTT.

This chain uses TRBV27 with TRBJ2-7; D is perhaps TRBD1 (6 bases). CDR3 length: 12 amino acids. Germline lookup yields CDR1 MNHEY and CDR2 SMNVEV (reference sequence). V was trimmed by 8 bases and J by 9 bases, leaving 17 bases between them. This chain's CDR3 is CASGILQGGQYF. The CDR3 DNA reads TGTGCCAGCGGAATACTACAGGGCGGGCAGTACTTC.

The chain uses TRBV4-1 and TRBJ2-5; 7 bases agree with TRBD1. The V gene's germline CDR1 is MGHRA and CDR2 YSYEKL. CDR3 length: 14 residues. J gave up 5 bases and V 1 base, and 4 bases lay outside the gene matches. Here the CDR3 DNA reads TGCGCCAGCAGCCAAGCAAGGGGGCGGGAGACCCAGTACTTC. Encoded protein: CASSQARGRETQYF.

The genes are TRBV5-1 and TRBJ1-4, with 7 nucleotides matching TRBD1. The length of the CDR3 is 11 residues. With 9 bases clipped from V and 11 bases from J, the junction kept 7 bases outside the gene matches. The germline V gene has CDR1 SGHRS and CDR2 YFSETQ. CDR3 nucleotides: TGCGCCACCAGGGACAGCTCCAAACTGTTTTTT. Translating gives CATRDSSKLFF. The variable domain in full, with the rest retrieved from reference TRBV5-1 and TRBJ1-4, is KAGVTQTPRYLIKTRGQQVTLSCSPISGHRSVSWYQQTPGQGLQFLFEYFSETQRNKGNFPGRFSGRQFSNSRSEMNVSTLELGDSALYLCATRDSSKLFFGSGTQLSVL.

V and J are TRBV5-1 and TRBJ2-1; D is possibly TRBD2 (5 bases). Trimming shortened V by 0 bases and J by 2 bases, and 9 bases separated the two germline ends. Germline V gives CDR1 SGHRS, CDR2 YFSETQ. This CDR3 has 15 amino acids. The CDR3 DNA follows: TGCGCCAGCAGCTTGGCGGGAAATACCTACAATGAGCAGTTCTTC. It encodes CASSLAGNTYNEQFF.

V is TRBV11-2 and J is TRBJ2-5, with TRBD2 matching 12 bases. This CDR3 has 17 residues. Germline V gives CDR1 SGHAT, CDR2 FQNNGV. Germline trimming cut 1 base from V and 1 base from J; bases unmatched to any gene: 4. DNA for the CDR3: TGTGCCAGCAGCTTAGGCGGACTAGCGGGGAGCCAAGAGACCCAGTACTTC. Translating gives CASSLGGLAGSQETQYF.